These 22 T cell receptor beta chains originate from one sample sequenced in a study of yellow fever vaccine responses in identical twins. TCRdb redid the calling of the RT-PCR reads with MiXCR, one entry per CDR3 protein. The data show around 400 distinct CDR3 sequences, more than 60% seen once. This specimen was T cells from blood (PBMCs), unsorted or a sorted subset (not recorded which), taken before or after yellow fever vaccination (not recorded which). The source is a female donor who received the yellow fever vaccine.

CDR3 protein: CASNTGTGRGTDTQYF. Written as DNA, the CDR3 is TGTGCCAGCAACACCGGGACAGGGAGGGGCACAGATACGCAGTATTTT. The chain has TRBV5-2 and TRBJ2-3; the table assigns TRBD1, which was not confirmed against the DNA. TRBV5-2 is annotated as a pseudogene. The CDR3 loop spans 16 amino acids.

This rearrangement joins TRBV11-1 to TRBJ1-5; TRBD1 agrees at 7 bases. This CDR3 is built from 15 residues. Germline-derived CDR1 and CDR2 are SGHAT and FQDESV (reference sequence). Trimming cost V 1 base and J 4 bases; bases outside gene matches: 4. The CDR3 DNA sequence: TGTGCCAGCAGCTTAGGGACAGGACCGAATCAGCCCCAGCATTTT. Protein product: CASSLGTGPNQPQHF.

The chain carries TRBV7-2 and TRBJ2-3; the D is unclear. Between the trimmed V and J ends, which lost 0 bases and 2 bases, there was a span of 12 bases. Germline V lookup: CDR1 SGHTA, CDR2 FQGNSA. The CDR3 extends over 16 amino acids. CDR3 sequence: CASSLASRASTDTQYF. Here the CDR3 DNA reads TGTGCCAGCAGCTTAGCGAGTAGGGCCTCCACAGATACGCAGTATTTT.

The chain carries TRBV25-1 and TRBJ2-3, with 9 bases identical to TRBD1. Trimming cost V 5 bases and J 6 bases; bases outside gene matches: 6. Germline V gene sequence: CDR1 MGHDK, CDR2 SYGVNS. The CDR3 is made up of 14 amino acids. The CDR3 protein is CASSRQGESDTQYF. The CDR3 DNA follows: TGTGCCAGCAGTCGACAGGGGGAAAGCGATACGCAGTATTTT. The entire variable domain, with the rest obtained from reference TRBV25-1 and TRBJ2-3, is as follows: EADIYQTPRYLVIGTGKKITLECSQTMGHDKMYWYQQDPGMELHLIHYSYGVNSTEKGDLSSESTVSRIRTEHFPLTLESARPSHTSQYLCASSRQGESDTQYFGPGTRLTVL.

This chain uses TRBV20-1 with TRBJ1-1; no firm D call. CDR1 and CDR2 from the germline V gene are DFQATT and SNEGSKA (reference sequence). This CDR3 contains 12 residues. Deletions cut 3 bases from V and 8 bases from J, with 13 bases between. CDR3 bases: TGCAGTGCTAGGCTACCGAGTCGGGAAGCTTTCTTT. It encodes CSARLPSREAFF.

CDR3 nucleotide sequence: TGTGCCACCGGGACAAGGCGGACTCACACCGGGGAGCTGTTTTTT. The encoded protein is CATGTRRTHTGELFF. The chain couples TRBV10-3 to TRBJ2-2; TRBD1 is a possible D gene (6 bases). Germline assignment: CDR1 ENHRY and CDR2 SYGVKD. CDR3 length: 15 residues. Trimming took off 10 bases at V and 3 bases at J, with 18 bases between the two ends.

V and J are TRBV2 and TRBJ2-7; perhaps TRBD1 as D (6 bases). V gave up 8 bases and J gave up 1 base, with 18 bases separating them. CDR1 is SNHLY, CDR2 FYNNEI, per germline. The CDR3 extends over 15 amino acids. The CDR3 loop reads CASGPDRTTSYEQYF. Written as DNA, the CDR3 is TGTGCCAGCGGTCCAGACAGGACCACTTCCTACGAGCAGTACTTC.

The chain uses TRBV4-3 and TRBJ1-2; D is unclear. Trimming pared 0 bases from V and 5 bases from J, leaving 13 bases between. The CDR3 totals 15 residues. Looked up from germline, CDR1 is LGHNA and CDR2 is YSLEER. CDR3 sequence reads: CASSQDGLSGYGYTF. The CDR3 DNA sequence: TGCGCCAGCAGCCAAGATGGCCTAAGCGGGTATGGCTACACCTTC.

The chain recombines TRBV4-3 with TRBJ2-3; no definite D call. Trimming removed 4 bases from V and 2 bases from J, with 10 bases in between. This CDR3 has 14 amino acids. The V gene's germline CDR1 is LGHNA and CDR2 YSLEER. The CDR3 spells CASSPSRPTDTQYF. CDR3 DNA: TGCGCCAGCAGCCCTTCTAGACCCACAGATACGCAGTATTTT.

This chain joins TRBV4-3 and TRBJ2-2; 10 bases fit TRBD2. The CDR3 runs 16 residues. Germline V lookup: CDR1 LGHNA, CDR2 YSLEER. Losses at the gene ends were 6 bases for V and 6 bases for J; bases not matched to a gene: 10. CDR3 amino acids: CASSRFLAGAPGELFF. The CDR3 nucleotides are TGCGCCAGCAGTAGGTTCCTAGCGGGAGCCCCCGGGGAGCTGTTTTTT.

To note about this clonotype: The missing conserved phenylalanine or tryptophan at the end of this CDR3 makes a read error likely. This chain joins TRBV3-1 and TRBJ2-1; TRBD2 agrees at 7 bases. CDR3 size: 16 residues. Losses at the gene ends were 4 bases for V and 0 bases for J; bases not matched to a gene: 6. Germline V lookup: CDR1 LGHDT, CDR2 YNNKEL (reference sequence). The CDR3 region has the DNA TGTGCCAGCAGCCGGGTCGGGGGGAGCTCCTACAATGAGCAGTTCTAC. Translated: CASSRVGGSSYNEQFY.

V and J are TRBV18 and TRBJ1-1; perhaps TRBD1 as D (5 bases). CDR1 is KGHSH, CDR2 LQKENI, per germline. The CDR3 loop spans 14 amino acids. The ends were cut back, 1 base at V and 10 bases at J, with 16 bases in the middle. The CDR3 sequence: CASSPQTVTAGAFF. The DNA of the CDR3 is TGTGCCAGCTCACCACAGACTGTGACAGCGGGAGCTTTCTTT.

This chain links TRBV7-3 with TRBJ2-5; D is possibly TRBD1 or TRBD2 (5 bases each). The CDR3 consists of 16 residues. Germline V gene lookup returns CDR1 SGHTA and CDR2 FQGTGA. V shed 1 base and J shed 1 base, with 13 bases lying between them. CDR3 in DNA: TGTGCCAGCAGCTTAAGCAACATGAGGGGCCAAGAGACCCAGTACTTC. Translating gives CASSLSNMRGQETQYF.

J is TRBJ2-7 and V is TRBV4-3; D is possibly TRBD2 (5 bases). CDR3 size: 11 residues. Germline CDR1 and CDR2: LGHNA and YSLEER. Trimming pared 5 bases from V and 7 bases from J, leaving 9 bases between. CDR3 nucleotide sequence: TGCGCCAGCAGCATCCGGAGGGAGCAGTACGTC. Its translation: CASSIRREQYV.

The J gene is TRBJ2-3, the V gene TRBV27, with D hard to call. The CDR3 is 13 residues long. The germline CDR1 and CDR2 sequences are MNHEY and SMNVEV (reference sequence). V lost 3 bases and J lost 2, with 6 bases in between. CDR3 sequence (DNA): TGTGCCAGCAGTTTTCAACACACAGATACGCAGTATTTT. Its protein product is CASSFQHTDTQYF.

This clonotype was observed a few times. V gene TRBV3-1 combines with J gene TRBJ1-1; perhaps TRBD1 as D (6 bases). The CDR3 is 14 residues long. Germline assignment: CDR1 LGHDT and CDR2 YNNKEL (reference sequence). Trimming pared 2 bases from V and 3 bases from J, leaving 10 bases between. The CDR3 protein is CASSQKAGDTEAFF. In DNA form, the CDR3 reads TGTGCCAGCAGCCAAAAAGCAGGGGACACTGAAGCTTTCTTT. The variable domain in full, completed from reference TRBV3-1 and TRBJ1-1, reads DTAVSQTPKYLVTQMGNDKSIKCEQNLGHDTMYWYKQDSKKFLKIMFSYNNKELIINETVPNRFSPKSPDKAHLNLHINSLELGDSAVYFCASSQKAGDTEAFFGQGTRLTVV.

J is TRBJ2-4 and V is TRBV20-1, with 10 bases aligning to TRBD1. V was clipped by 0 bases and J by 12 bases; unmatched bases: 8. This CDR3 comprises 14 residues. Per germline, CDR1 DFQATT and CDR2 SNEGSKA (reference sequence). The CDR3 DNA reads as TGCAGTGCTAGAGACCCCAGGACAGGGGGTCATCAGTACTTC. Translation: CSARDPRTGGHQYF.

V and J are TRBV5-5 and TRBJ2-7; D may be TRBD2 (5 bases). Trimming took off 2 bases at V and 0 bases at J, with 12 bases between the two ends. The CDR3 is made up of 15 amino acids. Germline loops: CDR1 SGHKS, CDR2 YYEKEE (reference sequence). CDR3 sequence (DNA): TGTGCCAGCAGCTTAGGGCGGGCCGGCTCCTACGAGCAGTACTTC. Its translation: CASSLGRAGSYEQYF.

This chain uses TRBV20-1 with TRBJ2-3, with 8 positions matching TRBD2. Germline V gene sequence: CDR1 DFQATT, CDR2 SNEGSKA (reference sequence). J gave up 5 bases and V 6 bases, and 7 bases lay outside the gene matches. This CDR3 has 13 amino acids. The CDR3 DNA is TGCAGTGCCCTCGGACTAGCCGTAGATACGCAGTATTTT. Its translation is CSALGLAVDTQYF.

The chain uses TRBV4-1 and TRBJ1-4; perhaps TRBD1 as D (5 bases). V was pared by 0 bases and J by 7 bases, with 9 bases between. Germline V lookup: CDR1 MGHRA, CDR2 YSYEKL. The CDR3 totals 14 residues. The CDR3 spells CASSQDRASEKLFF. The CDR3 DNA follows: TGCGCCAGCAGCCAAGACAGGGCCAGTGAAAAACTGTTTTTT.

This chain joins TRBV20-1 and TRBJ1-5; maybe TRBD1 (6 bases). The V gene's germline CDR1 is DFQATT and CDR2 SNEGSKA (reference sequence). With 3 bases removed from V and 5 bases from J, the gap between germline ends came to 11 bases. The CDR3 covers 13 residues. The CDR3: CSASPQGHQPQHF. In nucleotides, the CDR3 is TGCAGTGCTAGCCCCCAGGGGCATCAGCCCCAGCATTTT.

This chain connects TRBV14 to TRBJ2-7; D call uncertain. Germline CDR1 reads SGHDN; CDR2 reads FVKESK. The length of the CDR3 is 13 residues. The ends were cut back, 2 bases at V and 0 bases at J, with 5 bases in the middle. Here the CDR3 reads CASSQQFSYEQYF. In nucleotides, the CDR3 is TGTGCCAGCAGCCAACAGTTCTCCTACGAGCAGTACTTC.